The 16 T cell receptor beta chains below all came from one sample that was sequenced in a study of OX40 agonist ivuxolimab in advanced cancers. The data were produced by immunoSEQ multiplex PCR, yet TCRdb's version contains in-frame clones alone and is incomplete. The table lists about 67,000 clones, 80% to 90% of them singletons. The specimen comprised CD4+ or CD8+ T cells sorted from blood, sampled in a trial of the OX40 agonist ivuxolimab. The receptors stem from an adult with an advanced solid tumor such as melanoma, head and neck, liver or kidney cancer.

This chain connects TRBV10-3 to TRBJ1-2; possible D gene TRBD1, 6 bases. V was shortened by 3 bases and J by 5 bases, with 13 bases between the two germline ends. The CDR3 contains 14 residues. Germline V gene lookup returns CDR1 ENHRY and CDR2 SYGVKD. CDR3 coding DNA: TGTGCCATCAGTGATAGCAGGGGAGAGTATGGCTACACCTTC. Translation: CAISDSRGEYGYTF.

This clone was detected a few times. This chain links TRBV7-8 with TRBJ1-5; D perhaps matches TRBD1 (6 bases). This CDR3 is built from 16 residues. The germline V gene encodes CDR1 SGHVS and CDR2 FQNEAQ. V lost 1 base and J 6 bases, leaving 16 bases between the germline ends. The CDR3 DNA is TGTGCCAGCAGCTTAGACAGGACAGTAAATGTTCAGCCCCAGCATTTT. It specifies CASSLDRTVNVQPQHF.

The chain's CDR3 is CASSFWGTSTDTQYF. The CDR3 DNA reads as TGTGCCAGCAGTTTTTGGGGGACCTCCACAGATACGCAGTATTTT. The V gene is TRBV27, the J gene TRBJ2-3; D is perhaps TRBD1 or TRBD2 (5 bases each). Trimming removed 3 bases at V and 2 bases at J, with 12 bases between. CDR3 length: 15 residues. Germline CDR1 is MNHEY and CDR2 is SMNVEV (reference sequence).

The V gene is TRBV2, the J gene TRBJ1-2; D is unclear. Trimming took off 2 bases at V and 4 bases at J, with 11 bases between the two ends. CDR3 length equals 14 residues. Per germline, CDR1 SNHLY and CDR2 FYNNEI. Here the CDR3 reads CASSENTGLYGYTF. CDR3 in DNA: TGTGCCAGCAGTGAAAATACCGGCCTCTATGGCTACACCTTC.

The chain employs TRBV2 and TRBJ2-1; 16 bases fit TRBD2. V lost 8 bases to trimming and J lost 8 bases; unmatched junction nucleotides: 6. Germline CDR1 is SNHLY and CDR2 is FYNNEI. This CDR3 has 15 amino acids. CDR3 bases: TGTGCCAGCGGCGGGACTAGCGGGGGGGTCCATGAGCAGTTCTTC. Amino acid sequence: CASGGTSGGVHEQFF.

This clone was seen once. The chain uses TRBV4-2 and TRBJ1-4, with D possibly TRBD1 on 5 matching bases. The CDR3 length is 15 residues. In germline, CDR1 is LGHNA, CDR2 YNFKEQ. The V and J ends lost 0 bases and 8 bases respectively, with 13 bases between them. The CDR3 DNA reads TGTGCCAGCAGCCAAGACCCCGGGAGGGGCGAAAAACTGTTTTTT. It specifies CASSQDPGRGEKLFF.

The CDR3 nucleotides read TGTGCCAGTAGTTCGACCGGGACACCGAACACCGGGGAGCTGTTTTTT. Translating it yields CASSSTGTPNTGELFF. This chain uses TRBV19 with TRBJ2-2, with D tentatively TRBD1 (6 bases). CDR1 is LNHDA and CDR2 is SQIVND in the germline V gene (reference sequence). V dropped 5 bases and J dropped 0 bases, with 13 bases sitting between them. The CDR3 extends over 16 amino acids.

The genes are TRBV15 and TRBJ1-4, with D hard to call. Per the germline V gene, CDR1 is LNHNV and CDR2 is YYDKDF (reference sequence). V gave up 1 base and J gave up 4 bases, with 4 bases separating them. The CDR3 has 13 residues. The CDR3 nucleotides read TGTGCCACCAGCAGAGCCAGTAATGAAAAACTGTTTTTT. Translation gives CATSRASNEKLFF.

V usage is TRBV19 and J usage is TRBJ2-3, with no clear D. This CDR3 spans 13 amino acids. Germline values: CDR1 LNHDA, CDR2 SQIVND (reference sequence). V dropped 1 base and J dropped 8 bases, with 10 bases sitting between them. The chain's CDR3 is CASSIGDPGTQYF. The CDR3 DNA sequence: TGTGCCAGTAGTATAGGAGATCCAGGTACGCAGTATTTT.

CDR3 sequence reads: CASSEVAGGGSEQFF. CDR3 coding DNA: TGTGCCAGCAGTGAGGTAGCGGGGGGGGGCTCGGAGCAGTTCTTC. The chain has TRBV6-1 and TRBJ2-1; TRBD2 aligns across 11 bases. The CDR3 loop spans 15 amino acids. The junction had 8 bases not matched to a gene; V was cut back by 3 bases and J by 10 bases. Germline lookup yields CDR1 MNHNS and CDR2 SASEGT.

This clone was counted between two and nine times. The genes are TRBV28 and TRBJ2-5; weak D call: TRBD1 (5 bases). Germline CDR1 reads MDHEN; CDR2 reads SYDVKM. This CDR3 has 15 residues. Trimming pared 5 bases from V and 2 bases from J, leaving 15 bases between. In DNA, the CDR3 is TGTGCCAGCAGTCCCGACAGAAACAGACAAGAGACCCAGTACTTC. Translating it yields CASSPDRNRQETQYF.

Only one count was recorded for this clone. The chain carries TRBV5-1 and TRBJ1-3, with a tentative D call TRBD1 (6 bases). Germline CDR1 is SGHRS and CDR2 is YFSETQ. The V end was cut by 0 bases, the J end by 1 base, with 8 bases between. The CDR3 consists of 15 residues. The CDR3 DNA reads TGCGCCAGCAGCTTGGAAAGGGGGTCTGGAAACACCATATATTTT. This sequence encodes CASSLERGSGNTIYF. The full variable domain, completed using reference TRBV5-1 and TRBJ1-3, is KAGVTQTPRYLIKTRGQQVTLSCSPISGHRSVSWYQQTPGQGLQFLFEYFSETQRNKGNFPGRFSGRQFSNSRSEMNVSTLELGDSALYLCASSLERGSGNTIYFGEGSWLTVV.

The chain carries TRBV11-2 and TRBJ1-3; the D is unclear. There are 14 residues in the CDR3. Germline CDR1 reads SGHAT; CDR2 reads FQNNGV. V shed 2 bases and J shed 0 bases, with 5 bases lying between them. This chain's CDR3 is CASSLRFSGNTIYF. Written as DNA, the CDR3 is TGTGCCAGCAGCTTACGGTTCTCTGGAAACACCATATATTTT. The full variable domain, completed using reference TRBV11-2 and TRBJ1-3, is EAGVAQSPRYKIIEKRQSVAFWCNPISGHATLYWYQQILGQGPKLLIQFQNNGVVDDSQLPKDRFSAERLKGVDSTLKIQPAKLEDSAVYLCASSLRFSGNTIYFGEGSWLTVV.

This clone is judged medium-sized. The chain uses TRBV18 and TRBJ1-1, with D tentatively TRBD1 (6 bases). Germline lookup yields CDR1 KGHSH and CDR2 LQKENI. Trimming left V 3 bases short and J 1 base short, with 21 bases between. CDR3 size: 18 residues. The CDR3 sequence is CASSPLGGAQGRNTEAFF. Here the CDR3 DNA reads TGTGCCAGCTCACCCCTCGGCGGGGCCCAGGGGCGGAACACTGAAGCTTTCTTT.

The CDR3 DNA follows: TGTGCCAGCAGTGCAGGGTTTTCGACTAATGAAAAACTGTTTTTT. Residues: CASSAGFSTNEKLFF. The chain uses TRBV6-5 and TRBJ1-4, with a tentative D call TRBD1 (5 bases). Germline V lookup: CDR1 MNHEY, CDR2 SVGAGI. The V gene lost 5 bases and the J gene lost 2 bases, with 12 bases spanning the gap. CDR3 length equals 15 residues.

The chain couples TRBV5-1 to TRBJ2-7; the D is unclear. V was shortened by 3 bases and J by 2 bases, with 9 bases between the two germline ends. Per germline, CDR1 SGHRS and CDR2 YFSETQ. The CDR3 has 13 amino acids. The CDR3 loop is CASSSRPAYEQYF. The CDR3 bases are TGCGCCAGCAGCTCCCGACCCGCCTACGAGCAGTACTTC.